A single sample is the source of the 2 T cell receptor beta chains below, sequenced in a study of T cells in Graves' hyperthyroidism and ophthalmopathy. Amplified TCR beta CDR3 regions came from RNA transcripts. Using the HTBI primer set, a first-round RT-PCR was run on the TCR CDR3. TCRdb called the multiplex PCR reads again in MiXCR, with one record for every CDR3 protein. This table holds under 500,000 distinct CDR3 sequences, around an eighth found once. Sequenced sample: blood. The receptors here all came from a man in his forties or fifties with Graves' ophthalmopathy.

This clonotype was detected ten times or more. This chain connects TRBV18 to TRBJ2-7; 11 bases are shared with TRBD2. The CDR3 is 17 amino acids. The germline V gene has CDR1 KGHSH and CDR2 LQKENI. Trimming cost V 6 bases and J 2 bases; bases outside gene matches: 12. The CDR3 DNA sequence: TGTGCCAGCTCGCCGCTCCCCGGGACTAGCGGTCCCTACGAGCAGTACTTC. Residues: CASSPLPGTSGPYEQYF. Filled out from reference TRBV18 and TRBJ2-7, the complete variable domain reads NAGVMQNPRHLVRRRGQEARLRCSPMKGHSHVYWYRQLPEEGLKFMVYLQKENIIDESGMPKERFSAEFPKEGPSILRIQQVVRGDSAAYFCASSPLPGTSGPYEQYFGPGTRLTVT.

This clonotype was observed at least ten times. The CDR3 DNA sequence: TGCAGTGCCCTACCGGGACTAGACGGCGAGCAGTACTTC. Translation gives CSALPGLDGEQYF. The V gene is TRBV20-1, the J gene TRBJ2-7, with 8 positions matching TRBD2. The CDR3 contains 13 residues. CDR1 DFQATT and CDR2 SNEGSKA come from the germline V gene (reference sequence). Trimming removed 6 bases from V and 6 bases from J; junction bases left unmatched: 10.